The entry below describes one T cell receptor (beta chain). Its matching antigen is unknown. This sample is drawn from a study of cytomegalovirus exposure and HLA in healthy donors. Primers included in the PCR were 60 Vbeta and 13 Jbeta primers. Only in-frame clones appear in the TCRdb table, and some are missing; sequencing was by immunoSEQ multiplex PCR. The table lists more than 95,000 clones, 70% to 80% of them singletons. V dropped 5 bases and J dropped 8; count of bases not matched to a gene: 6. Germline V gene sequence: CDR1 PRHDT, CDR2 FYEKMQ (reference sequence). This CDR3 is 14 amino acids long. Study-level results: A link between a missense DCLRE1C variant and TCR beta V- and J-gene trimming emerged from a later analysis. The dataset shows that most TCR sequences were rare, while some public TCRs occurred in many donors. At a 0.05 false discovery rate, a later analysis found roughly 17,000 TCR beta sequences to be associated with HLA alleles.

The sequenced sample was PBMCs. V gene TRBV13 combines with J gene TRBJ2-4; 10 bases map to TRBD1. The source of this sequence is a man aged 25 to 40 in good health and CMV-seronegative. In DNA form, the CDR3 reads TGTGCCAGCAGCGAAGGGGACAGGGGAGACATTCAGTACTTC. Translated, it gives CASSEGDRGDIQYF.